The 29 T cell receptor beta chains given below trace back to one sample, sequenced in a study of blood T cell repertoires in COVID-19. Measured with immunoSEQ multiplex PCR; TCRdb has only the in-frame clones, and not every one. The sample lists approximately 230,000 clones; roughly 80% were seen once. Sequencing was carried out using peripheral blood. These receptors all stem from a young man with active or convalescent COVID-19.

The J gene is TRBJ2-2, the V gene TRBV2, with 8 bases that match TRBD2. From germline, CDR1 is SNHLY and CDR2 FYNNEI. Trimming cost V 6 bases and J 3 bases; bases outside gene matches: 3. The CDR3 contains 14 residues. The CDR3 loop is CASRLLADTGELFF. The CDR3 nucleotides are TGTGCCAGCAGATTACTAGCGGACACCGGGGAGCTGTTTTTT.

This chain uses TRBV5-5 with TRBJ1-2; tentatively, D is TRBD1 (5 bases). Deletions cut 0 bases from V and 3 bases from J, with 12 bases between. Germline values: CDR1 SGHKS, CDR2 YYEKEE (reference sequence). This CDR3 has 15 amino acids. The CDR3 nucleotides read TGTGCCAGCAGCTTGGTTGGGACGGGGGACTATGGCTACACCTTC. This gives the protein CASSLVGTGDYGYTF.

This chain connects TRBV7-9 to TRBJ1-1, with D unclear. The CDR3 contains 14 residues. The V gene lost 0 bases and the J gene lost 5 bases, with 10 bases spanning the gap. Germline V gives CDR1 SEHNR, CDR2 FQNEAQ (reference sequence). The CDR3 DNA reads TGTGCCAGCAGCTTAGCGCTAACGGGGACTGAAGCTTTCTTT. Protein sequence: CASSLALTGTEAFF.

V gene TRBV27 combines with J gene TRBJ2-3, with D possibly TRBD2 on 7 matching bases. The germline V gene has CDR1 MNHEY and CDR2 SMNVEV (reference sequence). The CDR3 has 14 amino acids. Between the trimmed V and J ends, which lost 6 bases and 6 bases, there was a span of 16 bases. DNA of the CDR3: TGTGCCAGCAGGGGGGCCAGCGGGACGGATACGCAGTATTTT. The encoded protein is CASRGASGTDTQYF.

The chain links TRBV6-6 to TRBJ1-1; D uncertain. Trimming removed 10 bases from V and 7 bases from J, with 10 bases in between. CDR1 is MNHNY and CDR2 is SVGAGI in the germline V gene (reference sequence). The length of the CDR3 is 10 residues. CDR3 DNA sequence: TGTGCCACCCTTAGCGATGAAGCTTTCTTT. Encoded protein: CATLSDEAFF.

The rearrangement uses TRBV18 and TRBJ2-3; D is perhaps TRBD2 (7 bases). The length of the CDR3 is 16 residues. With 3 bases removed from V and 4 bases from J, the gap between germline ends came to 17 bases. Germline V CDR1 and CDR2: KGHSH, LQKENI. CDR3 in amino acids: CASSPLGGGEADTQYF. DNA for the CDR3: TGTGCCAGCTCACCCCTTGGGGGGGGCGAGGCAGATACGCAGTATTTT.

The gene calls are TRBV6-4 and TRBJ2-1; 8 bases fit TRBD1. The CDR3 is 12 amino acids. From germline, CDR1 is MRHNA and CDR2 SNTAGT. The V segment lost 4 bases and the J segment 8 bases; nucleotides outside the gene matches: 1. For the CDR3, the DNA is TGTGCCAGCAGTGCGACAGGGGATGAGCAGTTCTTC. Its translation is CASSATGDEQFF.

This clone appeared a few times. This chain connects TRBV5-6 to TRBJ2-7; 8 bases line up with TRBD2. Trimming cost V 0 bases and J 5 bases; bases outside gene matches: 7. Germline CDR1 reads SGHDT; CDR2 reads YYEEEE. CDR3 size: 15 residues. CDR3 bases: TGTGCCAGCAGCTTGGCGGGAGGGCCCAACCACGAGCAGTACTTC. This translates into CASSLAGGPNHEQYF.

This rearrangement joins TRBV25-1 to TRBJ1-1, with D maybe TRBD1 (6 bases). V gave up 3 bases and J gave up 8 bases, with 7 bases separating them. CDR1 MGHDK and CDR2 SYGVNS come from the germline V gene. This CDR3 has 11 residues. The CDR3 reads CASSEGAEAFF. Here the CDR3 DNA reads TGTGCCAGCAGTGAGGGGGCCGAAGCTTTCTTT.

This clone was picked up one time. V and J are TRBV4-2 and TRBJ1-5; a possible D gene is TRBD1 (5 bases). Germline V gene lookup returns CDR1 LGHNA and CDR2 YNFKEQ. Trimming took 3 bases from V and 0 from J, leaving 12 bases between them. This CDR3 is built from 16 residues. CDR3 loop: CASSQRQMNSNQPQHF. The CDR3 nucleotides read TGTGCCAGCAGCCAGCGACAGATGAATAGCAATCAGCCCCAGCATTTT.

This clone came up once. The genes are TRBV24-1 and TRBJ1-4; maybe TRBD1 (5 bases). The V gene's germline CDR1 is KGHDR and CDR2 SFDVKD. This CDR3 is built from 13 residues. V was trimmed by 9 bases and J by 15 bases, leaving 22 bases between them. In DNA form, the CDR3 reads TGTGCCACCGAAGGAGGGGCCAATGATAGAATGTTTTTT. This codes for CATEGGANDRMFF.

This clone has only one observation. V usage is TRBV7-2 and J usage is TRBJ2-6; weak D call: TRBD1 (5 bases). The CDR3 is 15 residues long. The ends were cut back, 2 bases at V and 4 bases at J, with 9 bases in the middle. Germline assignment: CDR1 SGHTA and CDR2 FQGNSA. The DNA for the CDR3 is TGTGCCAGCAGCTTACCAGGGTCCGGGGCCAACGTCCTGACTTTC. Amino acid sequence: CASSLPGSGANVLTF.

The chain uses TRBV18 and TRBJ1-1; 10 bases match TRBD1. The CDR3 is 14 residues long. The V segment lost 7 bases and the J segment 5 bases; nucleotides outside the gene matches: 7. CDR1 is KGHSH, CDR2 LQKENI, per germline. The CDR3 reads CASFLGTGETEAFF. The CDR3 DNA sequence: TGTGCCAGCTTTCTCGGGACAGGGGAAACTGAAGCTTTCTTT.

The CDR3 loop reads CASSPPWQTYEQYF. The CDR3 coding sequence is TGTGCCAGCTCACCACCTTGGCAGACCTACGAGCAGTACTTC. The gene calls are TRBV18 and TRBJ2-7; no reliable D call. Germline loops: CDR1 KGHSH, CDR2 LQKENI. Trimming stripped 0 bases from V and 2 bases from J, with 8 bases between. The CDR3 is 14 residues long.

The chain links TRBV29-1 to TRBJ2-1; tentatively, D is TRBD2 (5 bases). CDR3 length: 15 residues. The germline V gene encodes CDR1 SQVTM and CDR2 ANQGSEA. Between the trimmed V and J ends, which lost 6 bases and 7 bases, there was a span of 22 bases. DNA for the CDR3: TGCAGCGTCCCTCGGACTGCCACCTTCGGGAATGAGCAGTTCTTC. The encoded protein is CSVPRTATFGNEQFF.

The chain links TRBV28 to TRBJ2-7; 12 bases agree with TRBD2. V dropped 2 bases and J dropped 6; count of bases not matched to a gene: 11. The germline gives CDR1 MDHEN, CDR2 SYDVKM. CDR3 length: 17 residues. The CDR3 coding sequence is TGTGCCAGCAGTTTACCCGGGACTAGCGGGTCCTATGGCGAGCAGTACTTC. It codes for CASSLPGTSGSYGEQYF.

This clone was observed a few times. CDR3 in DNA: TGTGCCAGCTCACCGGAGGAATCCTCCTACGAGCAGTACTTC. Protein sequence: CASSPEESSYEQYF. The chain joins TRBV18 to TRBJ2-7, with D perhaps TRBD2 (5 bases). Looked up from germline, CDR1 is KGHSH and CDR2 is LQKENI. Trimming pared 3 bases from V and 0 bases from J, leaving 9 bases between. This CDR3 is built from 14 residues.

This chain connects TRBV9 to TRBJ2-7; D uncertain. The CDR3 covers 15 residues. Germline assignment: CDR1 SGDLS and CDR2 YYNGEE. V shed 0 bases and J shed 4 bases, with 14 bases lying between them. The chain's CDR3 is CASSVEAGPSYEQYF. The CDR3 nucleotides are TGTGCCAGCAGCGTAGAGGCTGGGCCCTCTTACGAGCAGTACTTC.

The chain recombines TRBV29-1 with TRBJ2-5; D may be TRBD2 (5 bases). V was pared by 3 bases and J by 5 bases, with 25 bases between. The CDR3 has 17 residues. Germline V gene data show CDR1 as SQVTM and CDR2 as ANQGSEA. CDR3 amino acids: CSVDDYGRLPPGETQYF. For the CDR3, the DNA is TGCAGCGTTGACGATTATGGGCGGCTTCCTCCGGGGGAGACCCAGTACTTC.

The rearrangement uses TRBV19 and TRBJ2-3, with D possibly TRBD2 on 6 matching bases. Germline V lookup: CDR1 LNHDA, CDR2 SQIVND (reference sequence). The ends were cut back, 6 bases at V and 6 bases at J, with 16 bases in the middle. CDR3 size: 14 residues. The CDR3 DNA sequence: TGTGCCAGTAGGAGTCGGGGGAGTTCTGATACGCAGTATTTT. Its translation is CASRSRGSSDTQYF.

The chain employs TRBV4-1 and TRBJ1-1; D may be TRBD1 (5 bases). The length of the CDR3 is 14 residues. Germline CDR1 and CDR2: MGHRA and YSYEKL. V gave up 1 base and J gave up 4 bases, with 10 bases separating them. The CDR3 reads CASSQGQSFTEAFF. The CDR3 nucleotides read TGCGCCAGCAGCCAAGGACAGAGCTTCACTGAAGCTTTCTTT.

This chain connects TRBV28 to TRBJ1-1; TRBD1 aligns across 10 bases. The CDR3 has 16 residues. The J segment lost 1 base and the V segment lost 4 bases, leaving 6 bases of the junction unmatched. CDR1 MDHEN and CDR2 SYDVKM come from the germline V gene. This CDR3 is CASSSPRTGGNTEAFF. CDR3 nucleotides: TGTGCCAGCAGTTCCCCGAGGACAGGGGGGAACACTGAAGCTTTCTTT.

J is TRBJ2-7 and V is TRBV6-2 or TRBV6-3, with a tentative D call TRBD1 (5 bases). There are 15 residues in the CDR3. The V end lost 6 bases, the J end lost 0 bases, and 15 bases lay between the germline ends. From germline, CDR1 is MNHEY and CDR2 SVGEGT. CDR3 residues: CASSPDRFSSYEQYF. The CDR3 coding sequence is TGTGCCAGCAGCCCTGACAGATTTTCCTCCTACGAGCAGTACTTC.

The table lists this clone with a count of one. The chain joins TRBV5-1 to TRBJ1-2, with 9 bases aligning to TRBD1. The CDR3 is 15 amino acids. Trimming at V came to 6 bases and at J to 1 base, leaving 7 bases not matched to a gene. CDR1 and CDR2 (germline): SGHRS, YFSETQ. CDR3 nucleotides: TGCGCCAGCACCGCGACAGGGGGAAATAACTATGGCTACACCTTC. Translation gives CASTATGGNNYGYTF.

The genes are TRBV5-1 and TRBJ2-5; the match to TRBD2 covers 11 bases. Germline CDR1 and CDR2: SGHRS and YFSETQ. The CDR3 extends over 15 amino acids. The V gene end was trimmed by 0 bases and the J gene end by 5 bases; junction bases not matched to a gene: 3. The CDR3 loop is CASSLVAGGHETQYF. DNA of the CDR3: TGCGCCAGCAGCTTGGTAGCGGGGGGGCACGAGACCCAGTACTTC. The full variable domain, its missing parts supplied by reference TRBV5-1 and TRBJ2-5, is KAGVTQTPRYLIKTRGQQVTLSCSPISGHRSVSWYQQTPGQGLQFLFEYFSETQRNKGNFPGRFSGRQFSNSRSEMNVSTLELGDSALYLCASSLVAGGHETQYFGPGTRLLVL.

The chain has TRBV7-3 and TRBJ2-1, with 9 bases that match TRBD2. Per the germline V gene, CDR1 is SGHTA and CDR2 is FQGTGA. The CDR3 is 16 amino acids. The trim removed 2 bases at V and 7 bases at J, leaving 9 bases unmatched. Here the CDR3 DNA reads TGTGCCAGCAGCTTAGTAGCGGGAGCCGCCCAAAATGAGCAGTTCTTC. Its translation: CASSLVAGAAQNEQFF.

This clone was recorded a few times. The chain combines TRBV9 with TRBJ2-1; D call uncertain. The germline gives CDR1 SGDLS, CDR2 YYNGEE. The CDR3 sequence is 13 residues long. Trimming removed 0 bases at V and 7 bases at J, with 8 bases between. In DNA, the CDR3 is TGTGCCAGCAGCGTAGAGCCGAGAAATGAGCAGTTCTTC. Translating it yields CASSVEPRNEQFF.

The genes are TRBV4-2 and TRBJ2-1; 12 bases map to TRBD2. V trimming: 0 bases; J trimming: 7 bases; junction bases outside the gene matches: 1. Germline CDR1 reads LGHNA; CDR2 reads YNFKEQ. The CDR3 contains 15 residues. Here the CDR3 reads CASSQETSGSNEQFF. The CDR3 region has the DNA TGTGCCAGCAGCCAAGAGACTAGCGGGAGTAATGAGCAGTTCTTC.

In this sample, this clone turned up once. This chain connects TRBV20-1 to TRBJ2-1, with D hard to call. Trimming took off 5 bases at V and 5 bases at J, with 4 bases between the two ends. This CDR3 region has 10 residues. Germline V gene data show CDR1 as DFQATT and CDR2 as SNEGSKA (reference sequence). The CDR3 spells CSAVNNEQFF. The CDR3 DNA is TGCAGTGCTGTAAACAATGAGCAGTTCTTC.